The 32 T cell receptor beta chains listed next were all sequenced from one sample in a study of shared clonotypes between healthy human individuals. Repertoires were generated with immunoSEQ multiplex PCR, while TCRdb's copy carries only in-frame clones and drops some. The data show 400,000 to 550,000 clones, 70% to 80% seen once. The sample was PBMCs. The receptors were gathered from a middle-aged woman in good health. Some clones in this sample may be carry-over from other donors' samples.

V and J are TRBV4-3 and TRBJ2-1, with D tentatively TRBD2 (6 bases). CDR1 and CDR2 (germline): LGHNA, YSLEER. The CDR3 has 15 residues. V gave up 4 bases and J gave up 0 bases, with 10 bases separating them. The CDR3 here is CASSRDWSSYNEQFF. The CDR3 DNA follows: TGCGCCAGCAGCCGGGACTGGAGCTCCTACAATGAGCAGTTCTTC.

This clone was recorded only once. The chain has TRBV5-1 and TRBJ2-1, with TRBD1 identical over 8 bases. Trimming removed 7 bases from V and 9 bases from J; junction bases left unmatched: 12. The CDR3 extends over 14 amino acids. Germline loops: CDR1 SGHRS, CDR2 YFSETQ. The CDR3 coding sequence is TGCGCCAGCCAAAGAGAGACAGGGGTGCGTGAGCAGTTCTTC. Translation gives CASQRETGVREQFF.

The chain carries TRBV18 and TRBJ1-5; weak D call: TRBD1 (6 bases). CDR1 and CDR2 from the germline V gene are KGHSH and LQKENI. The CDR3 runs to 15 residues. Trimming shortened V by 4 bases and J by 1 base, and 11 bases separated the two germline ends. This chain's CDR3 is CASSLQGLSNQPQHF. The CDR3 DNA is TGTGCCAGCTCACTTCAGGGGTTGAGCAATCAGCCCCAGCATTTT.

The chain recombines TRBV11-2 with TRBJ1-4, with TRBD1 as a possible D gene (5 bases). V lost 5 bases and J 6 bases, leaving 16 bases between the germline ends. CDR1 and CDR2 from the germline V gene are SGHAT and FQNNGV. This CDR3 has 15 amino acids. CDR3 residues: CASSRVGVGDEKLFF. DNA for the CDR3: TGTGCCAGCAGCCGAGTGGGGGTAGGCGATGAAAAACTGTTTTTT.

This chain joins TRBV6-5 and TRBJ2-3, with D possibly matching TRBD1 (5 bases). From germline, CDR1 is MNHEY and CDR2 SVGAGI. The CDR3 runs 13 residues. V gave up 7 bases and J gave up 6 bases, with 14 bases separating them. The CDR3 reads CASTAQGYDTQYF. Written as DNA, the CDR3 is TGTGCCAGCACCGCCCAGGGATATGATACGCAGTATTTT.

The chain is built from TRBV5-4 and TRBJ2-6, with D possibly TRBD2 on 6 matching bases. Germline V gene lookup returns CDR1 SGHNT and CDR2 YYREEE (reference sequence). V dropped 0 bases and J dropped 2 bases, with 6 bases sitting between them. The CDR3 is 15 residues long. CDR3 DNA sequence: TGTGCCAGCAGCTTGGGCGGGGCTGGGGCCAACGTCCTGACTTTC. Amino acids: CASSLGGAGANVLTF.

The chain carries TRBV5-1 and TRBJ2-5; D gene ambiguous. This CDR3 is built from 13 residues. Trimming left V 3 bases short and J 0 bases short, with 6 bases between. From germline, CDR1 is SGHRS and CDR2 YFSETQ. CDR3 in amino acids: CASSYSYQETQYF. The CDR3 DNA reads as TGCGCCAGCAGCTATTCGTACCAAGAGACCCAGTACTTC.

The rearrangement links TRBV7-9 to TRBJ2-7, with D unclear. Looked up from germline, CDR1 is SEHNR and CDR2 is FQNEAQ (reference sequence). Between the trimmed V and J ends, which lost 6 bases and 1 base, there was a span of 1 base. The CDR3 loop spans 10 amino acids. The CDR3 region is CASSSYEQYF. The CDR3, as DNA: TGTGCCAGCAGTTCCTACGAGCAGTACTTC.

The J gene is TRBJ2-2, the V gene TRBV11-3; D gene ambiguous. CDR1 is SGHNT and CDR2 is YENEEA in the germline V gene. This CDR3 has 14 residues. Between the trimmed V and J ends, which lost 0 bases and 7 bases, there was a span of 9 bases. The CDR3 spells CASSLETGIGELFF. The CDR3, as DNA: TGTGCCAGCAGCTTAGAAACCGGAATCGGGGAGCTGTTTTTT.

The chain is built from TRBV10-3 and TRBJ2-5, with D hard to call. The CDR3 runs 13 residues. Germline CDR1 reads ENHRY; CDR2 reads SYGVKD. Trimming pared 6 bases from V and 2 bases from J, leaving 10 bases between. CDR3: CAIRIRPQETQYF. The CDR3 DNA is TGTGCCATCAGAATACGGCCGCAAGAGACCCAGTACTTC.

V is TRBV5-1 and J is TRBJ2-1, with D possibly TRBD2 on 6 matching bases. In germline, CDR1 is SGHRS, CDR2 YFSETQ. This CDR3 has 15 residues. The germline V and J ends were trimmed by 0 bases and 8 bases, with 15 bases remaining between them. CDR3 nucleotides: TGCGCCAGCAGCTTGGTTTTAGCGGACTATGATGAGCAGTTCTTC. Its translation: CASSLVLADYDEQFF.

The chain uses TRBV9 and TRBJ2-7; no firm D call. The CDR3 extends over 12 amino acids. V lost 0 bases and J 2 bases, leaving 3 bases between the germline ends. Germline CDR1 is SGDLS and CDR2 is YYNGEE. CDR3 sequence reads: CASSVAAYEQYF. CDR3 DNA: TGTGCCAGCAGCGTAGCTGCCTACGAGCAGTACTTC.

This clone has only a few counts. In the same sample, other DNA sequences code for this CDR3. J is TRBJ1-6 and V is TRBV11-2, with D unclear. The CDR3 loop spans 16 amino acids. Germline CDR1 reads SGHAT; CDR2 reads FQNNGV. Trimming took 0 bases from V and 8 from J, leaving 14 bases between them. The CDR3 DNA follows: TGTGCCAGCAGCTTAGAGGGAGGGATGCTGCATTCACCCCTCCACTTT. This gives the protein CASSLEGGMLHSPLHF. Variable domain in full (rest from reference TRBV11-2 and TRBJ1-6): EAGVAQSPRYKIIEKRQSVAFWCNPISGHATLYWYQQILGQGPKLLIQFQNNGVVDDSQLPKDRFSAERLKGVDSTLKIQPAKLEDSAVYLCASSLEGGMLHSPLHFGNGTRLTVT.

The rearrangement joins TRBV4-1 to TRBJ2-1; D uncertain. V lost 0 bases to trimming and J lost 3 bases, with 12 bases between them. CDR1 is MGHRA, CDR2 YSYEKL, per germline. This CDR3 is 16 amino acids long. Here the CDR3 reads CASSQEWSVDYNEQFF. CDR3 bases: TGCGCCAGCAGCCAAGAATGGAGCGTTGACTACAATGAGCAGTTCTTC.

Points on this clone: A read error is possible here, since a much larger clone lies one base away. The chain links TRBV30 to TRBJ1-2, with D possibly being TRBD1 (5 bases). The CDR3 is 14 amino acids. CDR1 and CDR2 from the germline V gene are GTSNPN and SVGIG (reference sequence). CDR3 sequence: CAWSTLRQGHGHTF. For the CDR3, the DNA is TGTGCCTGGAGTACCCTGCGGCAGGGCCATGGCCACACCTTC.

The gene calls are TRBV14 and TRBJ2-5, with 7 nucleotides matching TRBD1. Germline-derived CDR1 and CDR2 are SGHDN and FVKESK. The junction had 8 bases not matched to a gene; V was cut back by 2 bases and J by 5 bases. This CDR3 is 15 amino acids long. The CDR3 DNA sequence: TGTGCCAGCAGCCAAAGACAGGGATGGGGGGAGACCCAGTACTTC. Translating it yields CASSQRQGWGETQYF. The variable domain in full, with the rest retrieved from reference TRBV14 and TRBJ2-5, is EAGVTQFPSHSVIEKGQTVTLRCDPISGHDNLYWYRRVMGKEIKFLLHFVKESKQDESGMPNNRFLAERTGGTYSTLKVQPAELEDSGVYFCASSQRQGWGETQYFGPGTRLLVL.

The chain carries TRBV7-2 and TRBJ2-5, with D uncertain. CDR1 SGHTA and CDR2 FQGNSA come from the germline V gene. Deletions cut 1 base from V and 2 bases from J, with 11 bases between. This CDR3 has 15 residues. CDR3 residues: CASSLGATRQETQYF. As DNA, the CDR3 is TGTGCCAGCAGCTTAGGTGCGACTCGTCAAGAGACCCAGTACTTC. Full variable domain (missing parts from reference TRBV7-2 and TRBJ2-5): GAGVSQSPSNKVTEKGKDVELRCDPISGHTALYWYRQSLGQGLEFLIYFQGNSAPDKSGLPSDRFSAERTGGSVSTLTIQRTQQEDSAVYLCASSLGATRQETQYFGPGTRLLVL.

This sequence joins TRBV14 and TRBJ2-7; D gene ambiguous. With 4 bases removed from V and 5 bases from J, the gap between germline ends came to 12 bases. The CDR3 totals 13 residues. From germline, CDR1 is SGHDN and CDR2 FVKESK. CDR3 residues: CASSPVVFNEQYF. Written as DNA, the CDR3 is TGTGCCAGCAGCCCCGTAGTGTTCAACGAGCAGTACTTC. The complete variable domain, with remaining parts taken from reference TRBV14 and TRBJ2-7, reads EAGVTQFPSHSVIEKGQTVTLRCDPISGHDNLYWYRRVMGKEIKFLLHFVKESKQDESGMPNNRFLAERTGGTYSTLKVQPAELEDSGVYFCASSPVVFNEQYFGPGTRLTVT.

This clone was picked up a small number of times. This rearrangement joins TRBV5-4 to TRBJ2-1, with D uncertain. Trimming took 6 bases from V and 6 from J, leaving 16 bases between them. There are 14 residues in the CDR3. Germline V gives CDR1 SGHNT, CDR2 YYREEE (reference sequence). In DNA form, the CDR3 reads TGTGCCAGCAAAAAGACTGGCGGCCTCAATGAGCAGTTCTTC. Translation gives CASKKTGGLNEQFF. The entire variable domain, with the rest obtained from reference TRBV5-4 and TRBJ2-1, is as follows: ETGVTQSPTHLIKTRGQQVTLRCSSQSGHNTVSWYQQALGQGPQFIFQYYREEENGRGNFPPRFSGLQFPNYSSELNVNALELDDSALYLCASKKTGGLNEQFFGPGTRLTVL.

The V call is TRBV5-4, the J call TRBJ2-2, with D perhaps TRBD1 (6 bases). Germline V gives CDR1 SGHNT, CDR2 YYREEE (reference sequence). The CDR3 totals 15 residues. Trimming cost V 1 base and J 7 bases, with 14 bases left between them. CDR3 residues: CASSLTGYLGGELFF. The DNA of the CDR3 is TGTGCCAGCAGCTTGACAGGGTATTTGGGCGGGGAGCTGTTTTTT.

V and J are TRBV18 and TRBJ2-3, with D possibly matching TRBD2 (5 bases). Germline loops: CDR1 KGHSH, CDR2 LQKENI. This CDR3 spans 17 amino acids. The V gene lost 1 base and the J gene lost 0 bases, with 14 bases spanning the gap. CDR3 amino acids: CASSPLAAAASTDTQYF. The CDR3 DNA follows: TGTGCCAGCTCACCACTCGCAGCAGCGGCTAGCACAGATACGCAGTATTTT.

This clone has ten or more counts. V is TRBV19 and J is TRBJ2-2; D remains ambiguous. The CDR3 consists of 13 residues. Trimming removed 1 base at V and 3 bases at J, with 3 bases between. CDR1 and CDR2 from the germline V gene are LNHDA and SQIVND (reference sequence). The CDR3 region is CASSIAHTGELFF. The CDR3 DNA reads TGTGCCAGTAGTATAGCCCACACCGGGGAGCTGTTTTTT.

This clone was seen only once. The V and J genes are TRBV2 and TRBJ1-1; D remains ambiguous. Germline V gene sequence: CDR1 SNHLY, CDR2 FYNNEI. This CDR3 has 13 amino acids. Between the trimmed V and J ends, which lost 0 bases and 11 bases, there was a span of 13 bases. The CDR3 coding sequence is TGTGCCAGCAGTGAAGCGCGGGGTGTGGATGCTTTCTTT. Protein sequence: CASSEARGVDAFF.

This clone was counted once. The chain links TRBV6-5 to TRBJ2-2; the D gene could be TRBD1 or TRBD2 (5 bases each). The CDR3 length is 16 residues. V was clipped by 0 bases and J by 1 base, with 9 bases between them. Germline assignment: CDR1 MNHEY and CDR2 SVGAGI. CDR3 bases: TGTGCCAGCAGTTACTCCTGGGGGAGGAACACCGGGGAGCTGTTTTTT. Translated: CASSYSWGRNTGELFF.

The chain recombines TRBV4-1 with TRBJ2-3; weak D call: TRBD2 (6 bases). Trimming took off 2 bases at V and 0 bases at J, with 12 bases between the two ends. Germline V gene lookup returns CDR1 MGHRA and CDR2 YSYEKL. The CDR3 loop spans 16 amino acids. CDR3 in DNA: TGCGCCAGCAGCCAAATCAGCGGGCCAAGCACAGATACGCAGTATTTT. It translates to CASSQISGPSTDTQYF.

The chain recombines TRBV30 with TRBJ2-3; D gene uncertain. V gave up 0 bases and J gave up 1 base, with 8 bases separating them. Looked up from germline, CDR1 is GTSNPN and CDR2 is SVGIG (reference sequence). There are 14 residues in the CDR3. The CDR3 region has the DNA TGTGCCTGGAGTGTAAGCCCCGGCACAGATACGCAGTATTTT. This translates into CAWSVSPGTDTQYF.

This clone was seen once. This chain joins TRBV5-1 and TRBJ1-2, with 7 bases that match TRBD1. Germline lookup yields CDR1 SGHRS and CDR2 YFSETQ. This CDR3 spans 17 amino acids. Trimming cost V 1 base and J 4 bases; bases outside gene matches: 13. The DNA for the CDR3 is TGCGCCAGCAGCTTGACGACAGGGACATCCCCACTCTATGGCTACACCTTC. It yields the protein CASSLTTGTSPLYGYTF.

The chain recombines TRBV10-2 with TRBJ2-5; TRBD2 agrees at 13 bases. From germline, CDR1 is WSHSY and CDR2 SAAADI. Losses at the gene ends were 6 bases for V and 4 bases for J; bases not matched to a gene: 5. This CDR3 contains 15 residues. CDR3 DNA: TGCGCCAGCAGGGGGACTAGCGGGATATCAGAGACCCAGTACTTC. Protein: CASRGTSGISETQYF.

The rearrangement joins TRBV27 to TRBJ2-7; the match to TRBD2 covers 8 bases. CDR1 and CDR2 (germline): MNHEY, SMNVEV (reference sequence). CDR3 length equals 14 residues. Losses at the gene ends were 5 bases for V and 4 bases for J; bases not matched to a gene: 7. In nucleotides, the CDR3 is TGTGCCAGCAGTCTCCGGGGGGGCATGTACGAGCAGTACTTC. Its protein is CASSLRGGMYEQYF.

The chain couples TRBV29-1 to TRBJ2-7; tentatively, D is TRBD1 (6 bases). The germline V gene encodes CDR1 SQVTM and CDR2 ANQGSEA. Between the trimmed V and J ends, which lost 4 bases and 3 bases, there was a span of 10 bases. CDR3 length: 12 residues. The CDR3 nucleotides read TGCAGCGTTGGGGACACGGGCTACGAGCAGTACTTC. Translation: CSVGDTGYEQYF.

The chain uses TRBV28 and TRBJ2-7; 7 nucleotides match TRBD1. The CDR3 is made up of 14 amino acids. V was clipped by 6 bases and J by 4 bases; unmatched bases: 9. Germline V gene sequence: CDR1 MDHEN, CDR2 SYDVKM. The CDR3 DNA sequence: TGTGCCAGCAGATCGACAGGGTTTGTTTACGAGCAGTACTTC. Protein: CASRSTGFVYEQYF.

The chain combines TRBV7-9 with TRBJ2-3; TRBD1 matches 8 bases. Germline V lookup: CDR1 SEHNR, CDR2 FQNEAQ (reference sequence). Trimming took 5 bases from V and 5 from J; bases not matched to a gene: 15. The CDR3 runs to 17 residues. CDR3 DNA sequence: TGTGCCAGCAGCCCCAAGAGTGGGGGACAGGTGGGAGATACGCAGTATTTT. It encodes CASSPKSGGQVGDTQYF. The full variable domain, its missing parts supplied by reference TRBV7-9 and TRBJ2-3, is DTGVSQNPRHKITKRGQNVTFRCDPISEHNRLYWYRQTLGQGPEFLTYFQNEAQLEKSRLLSDRFSAERPKGSFSTLEIQRTEQGDSAMYLCASSPKSGGQVGDTQYFGPGTRLTVL.